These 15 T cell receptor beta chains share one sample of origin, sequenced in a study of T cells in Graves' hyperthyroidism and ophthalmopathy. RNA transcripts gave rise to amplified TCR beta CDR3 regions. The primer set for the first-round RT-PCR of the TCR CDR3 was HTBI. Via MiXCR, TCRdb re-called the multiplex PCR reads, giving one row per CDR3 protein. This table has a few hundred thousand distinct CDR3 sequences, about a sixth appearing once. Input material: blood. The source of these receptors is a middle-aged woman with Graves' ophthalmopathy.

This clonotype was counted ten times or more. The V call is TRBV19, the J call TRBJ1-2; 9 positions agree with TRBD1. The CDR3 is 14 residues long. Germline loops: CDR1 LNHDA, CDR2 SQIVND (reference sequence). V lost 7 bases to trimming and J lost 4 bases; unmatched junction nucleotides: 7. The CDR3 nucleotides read TGTGCCAGTAAAACGCCGGGACAGGGCTATGGCTACACCTTC. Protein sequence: CASKTPGQGYGYTF.

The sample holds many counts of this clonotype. The CDR3 here is CASSGHYNQPQHF. The CDR3 DNA follows: TGTGCCAGCAGCGGACACTACAATCAGCCCCAGCATTTT. This chain connects TRBV6-5 to TRBJ1-5; D is possibly TRBD1 (5 bases). V shed 6 bases and J shed 3 bases, with 9 bases lying between them. The CDR3 has 13 residues. Germline V lookup: CDR1 MNHEY, CDR2 SVGAGI.

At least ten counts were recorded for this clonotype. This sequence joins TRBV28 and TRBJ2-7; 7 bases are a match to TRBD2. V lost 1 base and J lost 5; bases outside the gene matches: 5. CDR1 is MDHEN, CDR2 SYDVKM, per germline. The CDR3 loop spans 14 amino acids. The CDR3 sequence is CASSLSGAGNEQYF. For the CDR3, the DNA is TGTGCCAGCAGTTTATCAGGAGCGGGAAACGAGCAGTACTTC.

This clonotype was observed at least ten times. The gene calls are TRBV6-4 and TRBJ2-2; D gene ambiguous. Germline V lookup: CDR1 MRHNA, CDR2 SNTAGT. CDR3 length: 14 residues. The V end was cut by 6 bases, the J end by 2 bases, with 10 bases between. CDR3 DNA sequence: TGTGCCAGCAGCTACTTAGCTAACACCGGGGAGCTGTTTTTT. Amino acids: CASSYLANTGELFF.

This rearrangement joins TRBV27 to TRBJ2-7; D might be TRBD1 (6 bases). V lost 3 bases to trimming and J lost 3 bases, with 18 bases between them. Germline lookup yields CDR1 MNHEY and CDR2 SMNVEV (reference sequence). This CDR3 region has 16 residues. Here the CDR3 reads CASSFGDTPFVYEQYF. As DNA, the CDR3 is TGTGCCAGCAGTTTCGGGGACACCCCTTTTGTCTACGAGCAGTACTTC.

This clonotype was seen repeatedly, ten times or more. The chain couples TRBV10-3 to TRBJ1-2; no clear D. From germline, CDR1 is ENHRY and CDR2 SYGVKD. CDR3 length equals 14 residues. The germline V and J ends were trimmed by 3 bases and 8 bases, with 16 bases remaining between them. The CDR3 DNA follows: TGTGCCATCAGTGATCGGGGTGAAGGGCAAGGCTACACCTTC. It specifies CAISDRGEGQGYTF.

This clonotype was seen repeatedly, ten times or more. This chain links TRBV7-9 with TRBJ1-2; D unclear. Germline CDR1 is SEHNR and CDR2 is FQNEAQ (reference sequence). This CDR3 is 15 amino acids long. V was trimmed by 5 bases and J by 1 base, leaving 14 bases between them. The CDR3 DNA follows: TGTGCCAGCAGCCCTCGGACGGACGATAACTATGGCTACACCTTC. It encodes CASSPRTDDNYGYTF.

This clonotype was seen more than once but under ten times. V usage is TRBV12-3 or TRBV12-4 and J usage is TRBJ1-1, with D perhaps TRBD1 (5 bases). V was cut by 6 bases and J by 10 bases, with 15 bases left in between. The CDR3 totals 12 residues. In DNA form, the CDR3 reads TGTGCCAGCAGCCAACCGGGGCTCAGAGCTTTCTTT. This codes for CASSQPGLRAFF.

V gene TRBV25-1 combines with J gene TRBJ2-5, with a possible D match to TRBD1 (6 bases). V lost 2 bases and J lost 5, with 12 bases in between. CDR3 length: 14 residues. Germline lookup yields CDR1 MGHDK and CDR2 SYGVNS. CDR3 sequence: CASSEGTGTETQYF. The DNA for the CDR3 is TGTGCCAGCAGTGAAGGAACAGGGACCGAGACCCAGTACTTC.

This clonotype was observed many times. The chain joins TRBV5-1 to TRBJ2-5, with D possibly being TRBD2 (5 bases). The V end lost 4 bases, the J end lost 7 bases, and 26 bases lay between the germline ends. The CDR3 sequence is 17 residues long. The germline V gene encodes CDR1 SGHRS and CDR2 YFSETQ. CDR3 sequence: CASSPEASGEPRGTQYF. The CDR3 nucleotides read TGCGCCAGCAGCCCCGAGGCGAGCGGAGAGCCTCGGGGGACCCAGTACTTC. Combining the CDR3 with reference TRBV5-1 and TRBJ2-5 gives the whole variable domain KAGVTQTPRYLIKTRGQQVTLSCSPISGHRSVSWYQQTPGQGLQFLFEYFSETQRNKGNFPGRFSGRQFSNSRSEMNVSTLELGDSALYLCASSPEASGEPRGTQYFGPGTRLLVL.

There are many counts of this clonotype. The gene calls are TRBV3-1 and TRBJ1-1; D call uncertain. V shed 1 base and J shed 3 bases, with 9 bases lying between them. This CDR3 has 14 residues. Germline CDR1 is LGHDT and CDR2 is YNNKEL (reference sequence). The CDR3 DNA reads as TGTGCCAGCAGCCAAGGTGGGTTCGACACTGAAGCTTTCTTT. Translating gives CASSQGGFDTEAFF.

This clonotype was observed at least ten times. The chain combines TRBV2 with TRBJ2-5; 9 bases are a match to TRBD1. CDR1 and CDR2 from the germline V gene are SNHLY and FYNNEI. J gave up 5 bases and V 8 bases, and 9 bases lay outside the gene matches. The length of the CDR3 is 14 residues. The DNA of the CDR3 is TGTGCCAGCGGATGGACAGGGGATGGGGAGACCCAGTACTTC. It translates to CASGWTGDGETQYF.

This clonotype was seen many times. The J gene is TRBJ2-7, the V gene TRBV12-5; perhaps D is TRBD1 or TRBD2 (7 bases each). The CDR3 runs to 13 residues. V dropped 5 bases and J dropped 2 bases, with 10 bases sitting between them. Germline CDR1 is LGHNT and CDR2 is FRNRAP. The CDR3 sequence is CASGQGGAYEQYF. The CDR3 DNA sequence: TGTGCTAGTGGTCAGGGGGGGGCCTACGAGCAGTACTTC.

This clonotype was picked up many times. The DNA of the CDR3 is TGTGCCAGCAGTGAACGGGGGGCAGAGGGCTACACCTTC. Encoded protein: CASSERGAEGYTF. The V and J genes are TRBV6-1 and TRBJ1-2; D may be TRBD1 (6 bases). Trimming took 2 bases from V and 8 from J, leaving 12 bases between them. There are 13 residues in the CDR3. CDR1 and CDR2 from the germline V gene are MNHNS and SASEGT.

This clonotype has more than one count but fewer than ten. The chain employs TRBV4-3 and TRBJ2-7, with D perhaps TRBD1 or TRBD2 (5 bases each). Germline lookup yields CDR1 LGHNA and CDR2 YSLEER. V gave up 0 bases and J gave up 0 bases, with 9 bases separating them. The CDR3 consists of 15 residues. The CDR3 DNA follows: TGCGCCAGCAGCCAAGAGTCAGGGAGCTCCTACGAGCAGTACTTC. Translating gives CASSQESGSSYEQYF.